These 12 T cell receptor beta chains were sequenced from one sample in a study of cytomegalovirus exposure and HLA in healthy donors. Use of 60 Vbeta and 13 Jbeta primers characterized the PCR. Method: immunoSEQ multiplex PCR; TCRdb's copy keeps in-frame clones and lacks some. The data contain some 180,000 clones, 77% of them seen just once; the ten biggest clones take up over 1.1%. Input material: PBMCs. All receptors derive from a man younger than 35 in good health and CMV-seronegative.

The sample holds a few counts of this clone. The chain couples TRBV5-5 to TRBJ2-2; 7 bases are shared with TRBD2. Germline V gene lookup returns CDR1 SGHKS and CDR2 YYEKEE (reference sequence). The trim removed 5 bases at V and 1 base at J, leaving 5 bases unmatched. The CDR3 covers 15 residues. This CDR3 reads CASSSLAVNTGELFF. The CDR3 coding sequence is TGTGCCAGCAGTTCCCTAGCGGTGAACACCGGGGAGCTGTTTTTT.

DNA for the CDR3: TGCGCCAGCAGCCCTCTGACTGTGGATACGCAGTATTTT. It specifies CASSPLTVDTQYF. V and J are TRBV5-1 and TRBJ2-3; D is ambiguous. The length of the CDR3 is 13 residues. The germline V gene encodes CDR1 SGHRS and CDR2 YFSETQ. V gave up 4 bases and J gave up 6 bases, with 12 bases separating them.

The sample holds one count of this clone. The chain recombines TRBV7-9 with TRBJ2-1, with D possibly TRBD2 on 6 matching bases. The CDR3 is made up of 15 amino acids. Deletions cut 3 bases from V and 4 bases from J, with 13 bases between. From germline, CDR1 is SEHNR and CDR2 FQNEAQ (reference sequence). The CDR3 nucleotides read TGTGCCAGCAGCTTTGCGGGGACGTCTTACAATGAGCAGTTCTTC. Amino acid sequence: CASSFAGTSYNEQFF.

The chain couples TRBV30 to TRBJ1-1; D is ambiguous. CDR3 length: 16 amino acids. Trimming removed 4 bases at V and 8 bases at J, with 26 bases between. Per germline, CDR1 GTSNPN and CDR2 SVGIG (reference sequence). Here the CDR3 reads CAWTEVGSGSRGEAFF. The CDR3 region has the DNA TGTGCCTGGACTGAGGTGGGATCGGGGAGCCGCGGAGAAGCTTTCTTT.

This chain uses TRBV9 with TRBJ1-2; TRBD1 might be the D (5 bases). Trimming removed 4 bases at V and 0 bases at J, with 13 bases between. The length of the CDR3 is 15 residues. Germline assignment: CDR1 SGDLS and CDR2 YYNGEE. CDR3 loop: CASSPREGTNYGYTF. CDR3 in DNA: TGTGCCAGCAGCCCACGGGAGGGGACTAACTATGGCTACACCTTC.

This clone was seen more than once but under ten times. The rearrangement joins TRBV10-3 to TRBJ1-5, with TRBD1 matching over 8 bases. This CDR3 is built from 14 residues. Germline V CDR1 and CDR2: ENHRY, SYGVKD. The V and J ends lost 5 bases and 9 bases, in that order; junction bases with no gene match: 9. Written as DNA, the CDR3 is TGTGCCATCAGTTCGACAGGGGCAGGGGTGCCCCAGCATTTT. Residues: CAISSTGAGVPQHF.

The chain joins TRBV4-3 to TRBJ2-3, with a possible D match to TRBD2 (6 bases). Germline V CDR1 and CDR2: LGHNA, YSLEER. The V gene lost 4 bases and the J gene lost 1 base, with 18 bases spanning the gap. There are 17 residues in the CDR3. The CDR3 sequence is CASSPRVGGLGTDTQYF. CDR3 in DNA: TGCGCCAGCAGCCCTAGAGTGGGGGGTTTGGGCACAGATACGCAGTATTTT.

This clone was recorded once. The V gene is TRBV4-2, the J gene TRBJ2-7; 7 positions match TRBD1. This CDR3 is built from 15 residues. Germline CDR1 and CDR2: LGHNA and YNFKEQ. The V segment lost 3 bases and the J segment 5 bases; nucleotides outside the gene matches: 10. The chain's CDR3 is CASSHPTGMDDEQYF. The CDR3 coding sequence is TGTGCCAGCAGCCATCCGACAGGGATGGACGACGAGCAGTACTTC.

The chain combines TRBV5-1 with TRBJ1-1; TRBD1 matches at 8 bases. J was trimmed by 5 bases and V by 1 base; bases with no gene match: 4. The CDR3 covers 14 residues. Per germline, CDR1 SGHRS and CDR2 YFSETQ. The CDR3, as DNA: TGCGCCAGCAGCTTGACAGGGGGAAGTACTGAAGCTTTCTTT. This translates into CASSLTGGSTEAFF.

As regards this clone: A junction end diverges from the germline sequence, so it may reflect a read error. The J gene is TRBJ2-7, the V gene TRBV7-9; possibly TRBD1 for D (6 bases). CDR1 SEHNR and CDR2 FQNEAQ come from the germline V gene (reference sequence). The CDR3 runs 14 residues. In DNA, the CDR3 is TGTTCCAGCAGCTTGGGGGCAGCCCTCTACGAGCAGTACTTC. This encodes CSSSLGAALYEQYF.

The chain joins TRBV19 to TRBJ1-4; 9 bases fit TRBD1. There are 18 residues in the CDR3. The ends lost 5 bases at V and 0 bases at J; junction bases unmatched: 10. In germline, CDR1 is LNHDA, CDR2 SQIVND (reference sequence). The chain's CDR3 is CASSWGDRGIATNEKLFF. The CDR3, as DNA: TGTGCCAGTAGTTGGGGAGACAGGGGGATTGCAACTAATGAAAAACTGTTTTTT.

This chain links TRBV27 with TRBJ2-1, with 13 bases that match TRBD2. The trim removed 5 bases at V and 10 bases at J, leaving 5 bases unmatched. Germline loops: CDR1 MNHEY, CDR2 SMNVEV (reference sequence). This CDR3 is built from 14 residues. The CDR3 protein is CASSPWTSGGEQFF. The CDR3 nucleotides are TGTGCCAGCAGTCCATGGACTAGCGGGGGAGAGCAGTTCTTC.